This T cell receptor beta chain was sequenced in a study of blood T cell repertoires in COVID-19. Study background: Spain, Italy and the United States supplied samples that represented acute and convalescent COVID-19. Sources were T cells, B-cell-depleted T cells, or PBMCs; the material itself was cDNA or gDNA.

Using immunoSEQ multiplex PCR, the repertoire was profiled, and TCRdb retains in-frame clones only, with some absent. In the table there are about 280,000 clones, about four fifths of which are singletons. The CDR3 totals 12 residues. V shed 6 bases and J shed 4 bases, with 9 bases lying between them. The chain is built from TRBV12-3 or TRBV12-4 and TRBJ1-2; D unclear. The source of this sequence is a man in his forties who had been exposed to COVID-19. The sample was PBMCs or T cells enriched from blood (not recorded which). The CDR3 DNA is TGTGCCAGCAGCTCCAACAGCTATGGCTACACCTTC. Its protein is CASSSNSYGYTF.